The source of this TCR beta chain is a study of CD4 and CD8 cells across lung adenocarcinoma regions. From the PCR reads, TCRdb called clonotypes with MiXCR, one entry per CDR3 protein. The sample has 7,500 to 8,000 distinct CDR3 sequences; about three fifths are singletons. CDR3 length equals 15 residues. Germline V gene lookup returns CDR1 SGHVS and CDR2 FQNEAQ. This clonotype was picked up a small number of times. The patients had localized lung adenocarcinoma, a non-small cell subtype. Sequencing used CD4+ T cells from the center of a lung tumor. The sequence was collected from a female donor with lung adenocarcinoma. The CD4 and CD8 labels of this study may be unreliable. The rearrangement uses TRBV7-8 and TRBJ2-1; no firm D call. The DNA end favors TRBJ2-7, so the J call may be wrong. This CDR3 reads CASSLRFGPRYEQYF. In DNA form, the CDR3 reads TGTGCCAGCAGCTTAAGGTTCGGGCCTCGCTACGAGCAGTACTTC.